This T cell receptor beta chain was identified in a study of cytomegalovirus exposure and HLA in healthy donors. General study points: TCR beta sequences reportedly predicted most subjects' HLA-A and HLA-B alleles accurately. Analyzed later, most CMV-associated TCR beta chains appeared HLA-restricted.

The PCR contained 60 Vbeta and 13 Jbeta primers. TCRdb keeps only in-frame clones here, not all; method: immunoSEQ multiplex PCR. The sample has over 150,000 clones; about 77% are singletons. Comments on this clone: The antigen remains undetermined.

V gave up 7 bases and J gave up 1 base, with 10 bases separating them. The V gene's germline CDR1 is SNHLY and CDR2 FYNNEI. The CDR3 contains 14 residues. Sequencing used PBMCs. This clonotype was obtained from a woman aged 25 to 45 in good health and CMV-seronegative. V gene TRBV2 combines with J gene TRBJ2-2; no clear D. The CDR3 DNA sequence: TGTGCCAGCAAGGCAGGAATGAACACCGGGGAGCTGTTTTTT. Translating gives CASKAGMNTGELFF.